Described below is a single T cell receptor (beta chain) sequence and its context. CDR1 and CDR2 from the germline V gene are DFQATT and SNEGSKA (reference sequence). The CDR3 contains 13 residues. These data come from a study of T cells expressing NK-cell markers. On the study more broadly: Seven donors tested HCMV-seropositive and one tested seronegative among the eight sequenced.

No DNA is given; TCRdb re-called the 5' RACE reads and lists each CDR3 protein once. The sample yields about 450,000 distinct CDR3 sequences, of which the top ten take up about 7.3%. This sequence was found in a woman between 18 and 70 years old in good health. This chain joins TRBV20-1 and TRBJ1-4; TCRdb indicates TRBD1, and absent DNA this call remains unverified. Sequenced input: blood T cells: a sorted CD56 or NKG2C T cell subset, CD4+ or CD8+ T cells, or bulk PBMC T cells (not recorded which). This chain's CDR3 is CSAPRGHNEKLFF.